The entry below gives a single T cell receptor (beta chain) sequence along with its context. This clonotype was recorded many times. Its antigen is currently not known. The record has no base qualities; no much larger clone is one base away. This sample stems from a study of T-cell reconstitution after alpha-beta-depleted transplantation in children listed by TCRdb under 2016. For context, the study as a whole: Using TCR repertoire profiling, the study quantitatively followed how T-cell immune reconstitution unfolded in children after TCRalphabeta/CD19-depleted allogeneic hematopoietic cell transplantation.

The germline V gene (reference sequence) gives CDR1 as DFQATT and CDR2 as SNEGSKA. Deletion took 3 bases off V and 6 bases off J, with a span of 17 bases between the germline ends. The CDR3 numbers 14 residues from cysteine through phenylalanine. The CDR3 DNA has 42 bases and is translated from base 1. Receptor libraries were prepared by PCR. Data came from an Illumina HiSeq 2500. Molecular barcoding was employed in the preparation of TCR libraries, with unique molecular identifiers being used to normalize TCRbeta repertoire quantification. Using fastp trimming at Q25 and MiXCR clonotype assembly, TCRdb reanalyzed the public sequencing data and kept in-frame beta chains. Rows merge per CDR3 protein into single entries with the most common DNA and genes. Here the sample has hundreds of thousands of distinct CDR3 sequences; roughly 15% occur a single time. The ten most abundant clones make up over 0.95% of the sample.

The sequence was obtained from a human donor who donated a stem cell graft to a child with acute myeloid leukemia. Rearrangement joined TRBV20-1 to TRBJ1-1; the D gene is perhaps TRBD1, from 5 matching bases. Material: PBMCs from the stem cell graft donor, obtained from the stem cell graft. For the CDR3, the sequence is CSASAQLWGAEAFF. The DNA reads as follows: TGCAGTGCTAGCGCACAGCTCTGGGGCGCTGAAGCTTTCTTT.